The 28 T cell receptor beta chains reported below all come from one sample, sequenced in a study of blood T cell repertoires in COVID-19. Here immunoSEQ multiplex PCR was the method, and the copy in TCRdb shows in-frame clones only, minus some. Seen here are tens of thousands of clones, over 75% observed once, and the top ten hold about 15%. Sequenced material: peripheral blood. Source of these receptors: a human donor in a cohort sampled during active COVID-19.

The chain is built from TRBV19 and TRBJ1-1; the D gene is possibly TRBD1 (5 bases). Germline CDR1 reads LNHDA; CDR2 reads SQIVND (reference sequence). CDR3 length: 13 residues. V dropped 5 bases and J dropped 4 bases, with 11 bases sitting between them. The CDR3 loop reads CASSARDSTEAFF. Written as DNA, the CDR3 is TGTGCCAGTAGTGCCAGGGATTCCACTGAAGCTTTCTTT.

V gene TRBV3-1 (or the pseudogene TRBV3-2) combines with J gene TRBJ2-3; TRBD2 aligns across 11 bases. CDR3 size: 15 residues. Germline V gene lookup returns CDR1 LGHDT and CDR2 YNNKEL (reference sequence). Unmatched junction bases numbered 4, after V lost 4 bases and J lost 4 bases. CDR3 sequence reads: CASSLAGGPSDTQYF. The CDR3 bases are TGTGCCAGCAGCCTAGCGGGGGGGCCGTCAGATACGCAGTATTTT.

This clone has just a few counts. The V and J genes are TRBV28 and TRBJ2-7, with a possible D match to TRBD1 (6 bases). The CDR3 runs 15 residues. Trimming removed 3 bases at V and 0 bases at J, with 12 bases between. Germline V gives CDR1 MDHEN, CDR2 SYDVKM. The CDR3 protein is CASSLSQGYSYEQYF. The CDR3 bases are TGTGCCAGCAGTTTGTCCCAGGGGTACTCCTACGAGCAGTACTTC.

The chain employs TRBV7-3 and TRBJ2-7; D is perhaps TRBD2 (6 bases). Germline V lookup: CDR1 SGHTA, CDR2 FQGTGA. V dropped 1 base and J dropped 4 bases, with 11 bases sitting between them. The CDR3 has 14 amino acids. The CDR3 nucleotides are TGTGCCAGCAGCTTAAGCGGGGAGCCTTACGAGCAGTACTTC. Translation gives CASSLSGEPYEQYF.

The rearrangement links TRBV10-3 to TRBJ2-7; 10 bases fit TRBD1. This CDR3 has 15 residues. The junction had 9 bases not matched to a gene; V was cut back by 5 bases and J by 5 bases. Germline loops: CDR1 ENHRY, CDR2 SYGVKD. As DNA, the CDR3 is TGTGCCATCAGTTATCCGCGGGACAGGGGCCACGAGCAGTACTTC. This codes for CAISYPRDRGHEQYF.

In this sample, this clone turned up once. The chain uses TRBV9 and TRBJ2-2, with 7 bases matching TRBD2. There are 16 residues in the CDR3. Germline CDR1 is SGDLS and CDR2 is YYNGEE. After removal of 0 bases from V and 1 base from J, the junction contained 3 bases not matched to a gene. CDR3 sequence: CASSVDGRVNTGELFF. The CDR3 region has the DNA TGTGCCAGCAGCGTAGATGGGAGGGTGAACACCGGGGAGCTGTTTTTT.

The CDR3 spells CASSLDEGRGPQHF. DNA of the CDR3: TGCGCCAGCAGCTTGGATGAGGGCCGGGGGCCCCAGCATTTT. The chain couples TRBV5-1 to TRBJ1-5; no definite D call. Per the germline V gene, CDR1 is SGHRS and CDR2 is YFSETQ. The CDR3 consists of 14 residues. V was trimmed by 0 bases and J by 9 bases, leaving 13 bases between them.

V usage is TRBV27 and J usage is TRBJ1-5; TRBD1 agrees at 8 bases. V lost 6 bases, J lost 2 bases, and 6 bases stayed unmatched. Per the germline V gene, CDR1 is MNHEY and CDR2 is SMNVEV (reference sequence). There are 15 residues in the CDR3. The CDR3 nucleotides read TGTGCCAGCAGGCCACCGGGACAGGGCAATCAGCCCCAGCATTTT. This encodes CASRPPGQGNQPQHF.

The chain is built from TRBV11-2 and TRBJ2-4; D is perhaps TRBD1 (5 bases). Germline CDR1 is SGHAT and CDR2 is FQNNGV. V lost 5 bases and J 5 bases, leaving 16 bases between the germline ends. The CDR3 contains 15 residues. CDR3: CASSPLRTLENIQYF. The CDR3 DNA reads TGTGCCAGCAGCCCCCTCCGGACATTGGAAAACATTCAGTACTTC. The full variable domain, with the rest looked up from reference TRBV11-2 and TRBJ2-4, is EAGVAQSPRYKIIEKRQSVAFWCNPISGHATLYWYQQILGQGPKLLIQFQNNGVVDDSQLPKDRFSAERLKGVDSTLKIQPAKLEDSAVYLCASSPLRTLENIQYFGAGTRLSVL.

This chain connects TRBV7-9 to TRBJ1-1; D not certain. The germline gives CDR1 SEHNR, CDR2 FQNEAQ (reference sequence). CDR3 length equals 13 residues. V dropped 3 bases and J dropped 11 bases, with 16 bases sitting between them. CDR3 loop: CASSFNRETLAFF. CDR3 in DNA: TGTGCCAGCAGCTTTAATAGGGAGACTTTGGCTTTCTTT.

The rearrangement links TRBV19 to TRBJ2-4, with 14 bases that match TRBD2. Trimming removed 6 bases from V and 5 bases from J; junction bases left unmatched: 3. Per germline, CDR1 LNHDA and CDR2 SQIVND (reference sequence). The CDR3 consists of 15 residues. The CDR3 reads CASRRLAGGQNIQYF. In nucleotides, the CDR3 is TGTGCCAGTAGGCGACTAGCGGGGGGGCAAAACATTCAGTACTTC. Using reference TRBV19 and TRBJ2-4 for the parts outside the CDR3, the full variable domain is DGGITQSPKYLFRKEGQNVTLSCEQNLNHDAMYWYRQDPGQGLRLIYYSQIVNDFQKGDIAEGYSVSREKKESFPLTVTSAQKNPTAFYLCASRRLAGGQNIQYFGAGTRLSVL.

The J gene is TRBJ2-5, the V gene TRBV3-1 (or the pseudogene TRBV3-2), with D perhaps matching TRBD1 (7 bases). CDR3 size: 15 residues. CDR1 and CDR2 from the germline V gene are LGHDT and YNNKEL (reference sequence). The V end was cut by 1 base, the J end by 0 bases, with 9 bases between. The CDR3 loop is CASSQGRGDQETQYF. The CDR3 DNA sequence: TGTGCCAGCAGCCAAGGCAGGGGGGACCAAGAGACCCAGTACTTC.

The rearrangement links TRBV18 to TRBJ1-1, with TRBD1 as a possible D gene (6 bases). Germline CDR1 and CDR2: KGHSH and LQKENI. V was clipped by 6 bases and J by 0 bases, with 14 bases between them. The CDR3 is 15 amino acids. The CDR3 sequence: CASSRPQGLNTEAFF. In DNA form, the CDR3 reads TGTGCCAGCTCGCGACCACAGGGACTGAACACTGAAGCTTTCTTT.

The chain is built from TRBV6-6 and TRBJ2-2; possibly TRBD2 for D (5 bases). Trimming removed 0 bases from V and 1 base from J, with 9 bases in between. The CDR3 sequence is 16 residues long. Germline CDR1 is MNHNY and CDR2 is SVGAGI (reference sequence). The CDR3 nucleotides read TGTGCCAGCAGTTACTCGTTCGAGGGGAACACCGGGGAGCTGTTTTTT. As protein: CASSYSFEGNTGELFF.

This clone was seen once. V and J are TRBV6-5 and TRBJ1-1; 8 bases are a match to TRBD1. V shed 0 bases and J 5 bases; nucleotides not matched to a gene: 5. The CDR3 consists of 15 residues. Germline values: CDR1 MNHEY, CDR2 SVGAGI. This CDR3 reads CASSYSRTGRTEAFF. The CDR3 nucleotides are TGTGCCAGCAGTTACTCCCGGACAGGGCGAACTGAAGCTTTCTTT.

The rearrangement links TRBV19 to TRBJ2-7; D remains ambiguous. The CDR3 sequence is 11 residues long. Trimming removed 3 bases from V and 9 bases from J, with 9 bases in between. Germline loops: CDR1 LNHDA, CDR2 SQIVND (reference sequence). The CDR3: CASSMAGLQYF. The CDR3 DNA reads TGTGCCAGTAGTATGGCTGGCTTGCAGTACTTC.

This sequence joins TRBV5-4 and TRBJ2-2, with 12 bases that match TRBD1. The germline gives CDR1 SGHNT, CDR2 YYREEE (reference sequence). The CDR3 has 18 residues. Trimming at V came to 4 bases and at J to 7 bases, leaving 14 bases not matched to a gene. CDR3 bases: TGTGCCAGCAGCCCCGTGATCGTGGGGACAGGGGGCATCGGGGAGCTGTTTTTT. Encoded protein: CASSPVIVGTGGIGELFF.

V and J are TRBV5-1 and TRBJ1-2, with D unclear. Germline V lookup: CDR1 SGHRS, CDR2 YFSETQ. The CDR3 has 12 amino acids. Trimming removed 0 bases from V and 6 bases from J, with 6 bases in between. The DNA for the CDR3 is TGCGCCAGCAGCTTGGACGGGGATGGCTACACCTTC. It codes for CASSLDGDGYTF.

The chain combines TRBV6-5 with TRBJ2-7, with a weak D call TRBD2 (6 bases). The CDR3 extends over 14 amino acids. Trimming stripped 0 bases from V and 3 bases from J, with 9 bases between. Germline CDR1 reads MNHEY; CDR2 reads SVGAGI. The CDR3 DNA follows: TGTGCCAGCAGTTACTCGGGGACTTACTACGAGCAGTACTTC. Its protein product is CASSYSGTYYEQYF.

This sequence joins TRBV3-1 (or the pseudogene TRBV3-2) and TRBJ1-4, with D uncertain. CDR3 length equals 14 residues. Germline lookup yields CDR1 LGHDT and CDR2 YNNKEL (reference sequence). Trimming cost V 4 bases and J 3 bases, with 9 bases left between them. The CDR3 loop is CASSLDIANEKLFF. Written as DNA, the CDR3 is TGTGCCAGCAGCCTTGATATAGCTAATGAAAAACTGTTTTTT.

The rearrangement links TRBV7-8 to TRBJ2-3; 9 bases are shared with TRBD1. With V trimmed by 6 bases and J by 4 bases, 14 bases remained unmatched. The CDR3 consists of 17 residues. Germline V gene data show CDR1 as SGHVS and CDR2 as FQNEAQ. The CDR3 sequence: CASRRIPGQGEADTQYF. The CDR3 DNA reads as TGTGCCAGCAGGCGAATCCCGGGACAGGGAGAAGCAGATACGCAGTATTTT.

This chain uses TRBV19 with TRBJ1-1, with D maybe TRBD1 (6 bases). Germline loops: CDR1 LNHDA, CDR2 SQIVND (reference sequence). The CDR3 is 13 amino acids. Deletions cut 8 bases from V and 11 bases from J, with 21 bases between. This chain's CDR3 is CASHRGGQPGAFF. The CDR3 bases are TGTGCCAGTCACCGAGGGGGACAACCTGGGGCTTTCTTT.

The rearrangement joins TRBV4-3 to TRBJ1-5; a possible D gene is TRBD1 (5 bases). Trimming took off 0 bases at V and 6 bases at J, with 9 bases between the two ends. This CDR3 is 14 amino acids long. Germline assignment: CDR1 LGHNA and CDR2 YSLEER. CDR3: CASSQELGPQPQHF. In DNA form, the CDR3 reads TGCGCCAGCAGCCAAGAGTTGGGGCCTCAGCCCCAGCATTTT.

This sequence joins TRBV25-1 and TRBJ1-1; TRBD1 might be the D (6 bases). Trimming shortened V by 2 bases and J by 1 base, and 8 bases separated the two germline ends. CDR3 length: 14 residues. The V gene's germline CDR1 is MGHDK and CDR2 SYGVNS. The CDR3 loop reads CASSETGRNTEAFF. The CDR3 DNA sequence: TGTGCCAGCAGTGAAACAGGGAGGAACACTGAAGCTTTCTTT.

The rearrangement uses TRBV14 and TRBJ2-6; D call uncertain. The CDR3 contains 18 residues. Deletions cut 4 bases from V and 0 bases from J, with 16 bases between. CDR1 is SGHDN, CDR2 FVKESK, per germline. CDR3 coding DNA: TGTGCCAGCAGCCCCCGGTTCATGGGCCTCTCTGGGGCCAACGTCCTGACTTTC. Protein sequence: CASSPRFMGLSGANVLTF.

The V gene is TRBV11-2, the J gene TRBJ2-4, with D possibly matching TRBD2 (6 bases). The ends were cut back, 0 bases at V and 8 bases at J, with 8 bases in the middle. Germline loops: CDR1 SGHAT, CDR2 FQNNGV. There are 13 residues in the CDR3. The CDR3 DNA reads TGTGCCAGCAGCTTAGATCAGCGGGACATTCAGTACTTC. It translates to CASSLDQRDIQYF. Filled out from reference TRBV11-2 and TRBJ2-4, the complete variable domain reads EAGVAQSPRYKIIEKRQSVAFWCNPISGHATLYWYQQILGQGPKLLIQFQNNGVVDDSQLPKDRFSAERLKGVDSTLKIQPAKLEDSAVYLCASSLDQRDIQYFGAGTRLSVL.

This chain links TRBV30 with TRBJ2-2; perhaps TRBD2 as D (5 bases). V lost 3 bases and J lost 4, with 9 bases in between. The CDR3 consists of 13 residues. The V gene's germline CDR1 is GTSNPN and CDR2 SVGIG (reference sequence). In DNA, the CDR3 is TGTGCCTGGAGAAGACGGGGCACCGGGGAGCTGTTTTTT. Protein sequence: CAWRRRGTGELFF.

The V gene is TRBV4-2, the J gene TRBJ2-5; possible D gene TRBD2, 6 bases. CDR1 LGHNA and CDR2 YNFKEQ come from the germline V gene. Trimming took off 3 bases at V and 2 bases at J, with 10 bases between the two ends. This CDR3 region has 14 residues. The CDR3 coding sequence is TGTGCCAGCAGCCAGGAGGGTGGTCAAGAGACCCAGTACTTC. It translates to CASSQEGGQETQYF.